A selection of T cell receptor beta chains follows, all from one sample in a study of cytomegalovirus exposure and HLA in healthy donors. Repertoires were generated with immunoSEQ multiplex PCR, while TCRdb's copy carries only in-frame clones and drops some. The sample has 70,000 to 100,000 clones, around 80% seen once. Sequencing was carried out using PBMCs. These TCRs come from a man aged 50 to 60 in good health and CMV-seropositive. CDR3s include the opening cysteine and the closing phenylalanine or tryptophan. Fields, in order: V gene, J gene, D gene, CDR3 length, clone size, CDR3 protein, CDR3 DNA. A D gene is named only where the DNA matches it firmly. Only part of the rows carry a size: once, few, many, or a class if the clone is expanded.

V gene: TRBV30; J gene: TRBJ1-2; D gene: TRBD1; CDR3 length: 16; clone size: -; CDR3 protein: CAWIDIRQGNKYGYTF; CDR3 DNA: TGTGCCTGGATTGATATTAGACAGGGTAATAAGTATGGCTACACCTTC
V gene: TRBV2; J gene: TRBJ2-7; D gene: TRBD1; CDR3 length: 15; clone size: -; CDR3 protein: CASSGGDRDSYEQYF; CDR3 DNA: TGTGCCAGCAGTGGGGGGGACAGGGACTCCTACGAGCAGTACTTC
V gene: TRBV19; J gene: TRBJ2-3; D gene: TRBD2; CDR3 length: 16; clone size: -; CDR3 protein: CASSFRRRAGGDTQYF; CDR3 DNA: TGTGCCAGTAGTTTCCGCCGACGCGCGGGAGGAGATACGCAGTATTTT
V gene: TRBV30; J gene: TRBJ2-7; D gene: -; CDR3 length: 11; clone size: -; CDR3 protein: CAWKRVYEQYF; CDR3 DNA: TGTGCCTGGAAACGGGTGTACGAGCAGTACTTC
V gene: TRBV30; J gene: TRBJ2-1; D gene: -; CDR3 length: 11; clone size: -; CDR3 protein: CACQSYNEQFF; CDR3 DNA: TGTGCCTGCCAATCCTACAATGAGCAGTTCTTC
V gene: TRBV11-2; J gene: TRBJ2-1; D gene: -; CDR3 length: 16; clone size: -; CDR3 protein: CASSLRFTGTYNEQFF; CDR3 DNA: TGTGCCAGCAGCTTGCGTTTTACAGGGACCTACAATGAGCAGTTCTTC
V gene: TRBV18; J gene: TRBJ2-7; D gene: TRBD1; CDR3 length: 12; clone size: -; CDR3 protein: CASSLGQYEQYF; CDR3 DNA: TGTGCCAGCTCACTGGGACAGTACGAGCAGTACTTC
V gene: TRBV4-1; J gene: TRBJ1-2; D gene: -; CDR3 length: 14; clone size: -; CDR3 protein: CASSQGTANYGYTF; CDR3 DNA: TGCGCCAGCAGCCAAGGAACAGCTAACTATGGCTACACCTTC
V gene: TRBV2; J gene: TRBJ2-3; D gene: TRBD1; CDR3 length: 18; clone size: -; CDR3 protein: CACPYPQGEGAKGDTQYF; CDR3 DNA: TGTGCCTGCCCTTATCCACAGGGTGAGGGGGCTAAAGGAGATACGCAGTATTTT
V gene: TRBV5-1; J gene: TRBJ2-6; D gene: TRBD1; CDR3 length: 16; clone size: -; CDR3 protein: CASSHDRAGGANGLTF; CDR3 DNA: TGCGCCAGCAGCCACGACAGGGCTGGTGGGGCCAACGGCCTGACTTTC
V gene: TRBV6-5; J gene: TRBJ2-6; D gene: -; CDR3 length: 13; clone size: -; CDR3 protein: CASSQSGANGLTF; CDR3 DNA: TGTGCCAGCAGCCAGTCTGGGGCCAACGGCCTGACTTTC
V gene: TRBV4-3; J gene: TRBJ2-7; D gene: -; CDR3 length: 15; clone size: -; CDR3 protein: CASSQEFTGSYEQYF; CDR3 DNA: TGCGCCAGCAGCCAAGAATTCACAGGGTCCTACGAGCAGTACTTC
V gene: TRBV18; J gene: TRBJ2-2; D gene: TRBD1; CDR3 length: 17; clone size: -; CDR3 protein: CASSEAFGTGETGELFF; CDR3 DNA: TGTGCCAGCTCAGAAGCATTCGGGACAGGGGAAACCGGGGAGCTGTTTTTT
V gene: TRBV10-2; J gene: TRBJ2-7; D gene: -; CDR3 length: 13; clone size: -; CDR3 protein: CASSHTAGYEQYF; CDR3 DNA: TGCGCCAGCAGTCATACAGCGGGCTACGAGCAGTACTTC
V gene: TRBV5-4; J gene: TRBJ2-1; D gene: TRBD1; CDR3 length: 15; clone size: -; CDR3 protein: CASSGTGDRNNEQFF; CDR3 DNA: TGTGCCAGCAGCGGGACAGGGGATAGGAACAATGAGCAGTTCTTC
V gene: TRBV19; J gene: TRBJ2-3; D gene: TRBD2; CDR3 length: 18; clone size: -; CDR3 protein: CASSILSASGRGTDTQYF; CDR3 DNA: TGTGCCAGTAGTATCCTATCGGCTAGCGGGAGAGGGACAGATACGCAGTATTTT
V gene: TRBV30; J gene: TRBJ1-1; D gene: -; CDR3 length: 15; clone size: -; CDR3 protein: CAWSVDTRTNTEAFF; CDR3 DNA: TGTGCCTGGAGTGTAGATACACGAACGAACACTGAAGCTTTCTTT
V gene: TRBV2; J gene: TRBJ1-3; D gene: -; CDR3 length: 15; clone size: -; CDR3 protein: CASSEVRTRENTIYF; CDR3 DNA: TGTGCCAGCAGTGAAGTGCGAACCCGGGAAAACACCATATATTTT
V gene: TRBV4-2; J gene: TRBJ2-2; D gene: TRBD1; CDR3 length: 15; clone size: -; CDR3 protein: CASSLGQSYTGELFF; CDR3 DNA: TGTGCCAGCAGCCTGGGACAGTCTTACACCGGGGAGCTGTTTTTT
V gene: TRBV14; J gene: TRBJ2-7; D gene: TRBD2; CDR3 length: 15; clone size: -; CDR3 protein: CASSQNPGLAGEQYF; CDR3 DNA: TGTGCCAGCAGCCAGAACCCGGGACTAGCGGGGGAGCAGTACTTC
V gene: TRBV30; J gene: TRBJ2-7; D gene: -; CDR3 length: 14; clone size: -; CDR3 protein: CAWSGHSSSYEQYF; CDR3 DNA: TGTGCCTGGAGTGGACATTCGAGCTCCTACGAGCAGTACTTC
V gene: TRBV19; J gene: TRBJ2-3; D gene: -; CDR3 length: 16; clone size: -; CDR3 protein: CASSIARLPSTDTQYF; CDR3 DNA: TGTGCCAGTAGTATAGCGAGACTGCCTAGCACAGATACGCAGTATTTT
V gene: TRBV11-3; J gene: TRBJ2-5; D gene: -; CDR3 length: 13; clone size: -; CDR3 protein: CASSQGQQETQYF; CDR3 DNA: TGTGCCAGCAGCCAGGGACAACAAGAGACCCAGTACTTC
V gene: TRBV5-1; J gene: TRBJ2-7; D gene: TRBD2; CDR3 length: 16; clone size: once; CDR3 protein: CASRSGLAGEEGEQYF; CDR3 DNA: TGCGCCAGCAGATCGGGACTAGCGGGAGAAGAGGGCGAGCAGTACTTC
V gene: TRBV7-9; J gene: TRBJ1-3; D gene: TRBD1; CDR3 length: 19; clone size: -; CDR3 protein: CSSTMFVGQGAGYGNTIYF; CDR3 DNA: TGTTCCAGCACCATGTTTGTCGGACAGGGGGCTGGGTATGGAAACACCATATATTTT
V gene: TRBV29-1; J gene: TRBJ1-1; D gene: -; CDR3 length: 13; clone size: -; CDR3 protein: CSVVGQPNTEAFF; CDR3 DNA: TGCAGCGTGGTGGGACAACCGAACACTGAAGCTTTCTTT
V gene: TRBV6-6; J gene: TRBJ1-2; D gene: -; CDR3 length: 11; clone size: medium-sized; CDR3 protein: CASSSTYGYTF; CDR3 DNA: TGTGCCAGCAGTTCCACTTATGGCTACACCTTC
V gene: TRBV11-2; J gene: TRBJ2-1; D gene: -; CDR3 length: 15; clone size: -; CDR3 protein: CASSKDTLQYNEQFF; CDR3 DNA: TGTGCCAGCAGCAAAGATACTCTACAGTACAATGAGCAGTTCTTC
V gene: TRBV5-6; J gene: TRBJ2-5; D gene: TRBD2; CDR3 length: 16; clone size: -; CDR3 protein: CASSWRLAGGVETQYF; CDR3 DNA: TGTGCCAGCAGCTGGAGGCTAGCGGGAGGGGTAGAGACCCAGTACTTC
V gene: TRBV9; J gene: TRBJ2-5; D gene: -; CDR3 length: 17; clone size: -; CDR3 protein: CASSVGLVSGYQETQYF; CDR3 DNA: TGTGCCAGCAGCGTAGGCCTAGTTTCCGGCTACCAAGAGACCCAGTACTTC
V gene: TRBV19; J gene: TRBJ1-2; D gene: -; CDR3 length: 14; clone size: -; CDR3 protein: CASSMSQRAYGYTF; CDR3 DNA: TGTGCCAGTAGTATGTCCCAACGAGCCTATGGCTACACCTTC
V gene: TRBV19; J gene: TRBJ2-7; D gene: TRBD2; CDR3 length: 13; clone size: -; CDR3 protein: CASSNGRADEQYF; CDR3 DNA: TGTGCCAGTAGTAACGGGAGGGCCGACGAGCAGTACTTC
V gene: TRBV7-6; J gene: TRBJ1-6; D gene: -; CDR3 length: 13; clone size: -; CDR3 protein: CASSLEVASPLHF; CDR3 DNA: TGTGCCAGCAGCTTAGAAGTAGCTTCACCCCTCCACTTT
V gene: TRBV7-2; J gene: TRBJ2-1; D gene: -; CDR3 length: 14; clone size: -; CDR3 protein: CASSLGQVYNEQFF; CDR3 DNA: TGTGCCAGCAGCTTGGGGCAGGTGTACAATGAGCAGTTCTTC
V gene: TRBV19; J gene: TRBJ2-7; D gene: TRBD2; CDR3 length: 12; clone size: -; CDR3 protein: CASSPPGGEQYF; CDR3 DNA: TGTGCCAGTAGCCCGCCGGGGGGCGAGCAGTACTTC
V gene: TRBV5-1; J gene: TRBJ2-5; D gene: -; CDR3 length: 14; clone size: -; CDR3 protein: CASSTRTVGETQYF; CDR3 DNA: TGCGCCAGCAGCACTAGGACAGTGGGGGAGACCCAGTACTTC
V gene: TRBV9; J gene: TRBJ1-2; D gene: -; CDR3 length: 12; clone size: -; CDR3 protein: CASSVTGLGYTF; CDR3 DNA: TGTGCCAGCAGCGTTACAGGGTTGGGCTACACCTTC
V gene: TRBV4-3; J gene: TRBJ2-7; D gene: TRBD2; CDR3 length: 14; clone size: -; CDR3 protein: CASSQDGGGYEQYF; CDR3 DNA: TGCGCCAGCAGCCAAGACGGGGGGGGCTACGAGCAGTACTTC
V gene: TRBV7-7; J gene: TRBJ2-2; D gene: TRBD2; CDR3 length: 15; clone size: -; CDR3 protein: CASSLSGTNGGELFF; CDR3 DNA: TGTGCCAGCAGCTTGAGCGGGACTAACGGCGGGGAGCTGTTTTTT
V gene: TRBV5-6; J gene: TRBJ2-7; D gene: TRBD1; CDR3 length: 14; clone size: -; CDR3 protein: CASSPTGITYEQYF; CDR3 DNA: TGTGCCAGCAGCCCGACAGGGATCACCTACGAGCAGTACTTC
V gene: TRBV7-9; J gene: TRBJ1-1; D gene: -; CDR3 length: 14; clone size: -; CDR3 protein: CASSLIGGGTEAFF; CDR3 DNA: TGTGCCAGCAGCTTAATAGGGGGAGGGACTGAAGCTTTCTTT
V gene: TRBV5-1; J gene: TRBJ2-1; D gene: -; CDR3 length: 11; clone size: -; CDR3 protein: CASSLEGAQFF; CDR3 DNA: TGCGCCAGCAGCTTGGAGGGAGCCCAGTTCTTC
V gene: TRBV10-3; J gene: TRBJ2-1; D gene: -; CDR3 length: 16; clone size: -; CDR3 protein: CAISESTPAVYNEQFF; CDR3 DNA: TGTGCCATCAGTGAGTCGACCCCCGCGGTCTACAATGAGCAGTTCTTC
V gene: TRBV29-1; J gene: TRBJ2-1; D gene: TRBD2; CDR3 length: 12; clone size: -; CDR3 protein: CSAGTSGNEQFF; CDR3 DNA: TGCAGCGCCGGGACTAGCGGCAATGAGCAGTTCTTC
V gene: TRBV15; J gene: TRBJ2-3; D gene: TRBD2; CDR3 length: 16; clone size: few; CDR3 protein: CATSRLTSGFTDTQYF; CDR3 DNA: TGTGCCACCAGCAGATTAACTAGCGGGTTCACAGATACGCAGTATTTT
V gene: TRBV29-1; J gene: TRBJ2-7; D gene: -; CDR3 length: 13; clone size: -; CDR3 protein: CSVEFSGIYEQYF; CDR3 DNA: TGCAGCGTTGAGTTTAGCGGCATCTACGAGCAGTACTTC
V gene: TRBV4-1; J gene: TRBJ1-2; D gene: -; CDR3 length: 13; clone size: few; CDR3 protein: CASSQPGFYGYTF; CDR3 DNA: TGCGCCAGCAGCCAACCGGGTTTCTATGGCTACACCTTC
V gene: TRBV19; J gene: TRBJ2-5; D gene: -; CDR3 length: 13; clone size: -; CDR3 protein: CASSPGTQETQYF; CDR3 DNA: TGTGCCAGTAGTCCCGGGACTCAAGAGACCCAGTACTTC
V gene: TRBV7-9; J gene: TRBJ2-7; D gene: TRBD1; CDR3 length: 12; clone size: -; CDR3 protein: CASSWTGLEQYF; CDR3 DNA: TGTGCCAGCAGCTGGACAGGGCTCGAGCAGTACTTC
V gene: TRBV7-2; J gene: TRBJ1-1; D gene: -; CDR3 length: 13; clone size: -; CDR3 protein: CASSFNRVAEAFF; CDR3 DNA: TGTGCCAGCAGCTTTAACAGGGTTGCTGAAGCTTTCTTT
V gene: TRBV2; J gene: TRBJ2-1; D gene: -; CDR3 length: 13; clone size: -; CDR3 protein: CASRAIASNEQFF; CDR3 DNA: TGTGCCAGCAGGGCCATAGCTTCCAATGAGCAGTTCTTC
V gene: TRBV4-2; J gene: TRBJ2-3; D gene: TRBD2; CDR3 length: 18; clone size: -; CDR3 protein: CASSQGQLAGDLTDTQYF; CDR3 DNA: TGTGCCAGCAGCCAAGGCCAACTAGCGGGAGACCTCACAGATACGCAGTATTTT
V gene: TRBV2; J gene: TRBJ2-6; D gene: TRBD2; CDR3 length: 18; clone size: -; CDR3 protein: CASSRRLAGQPGANVLTF; CDR3 DNA: TGTGCCAGCAGCCGACGACTAGCGGGCCAGCCTGGGGCCAACGTCCTGACTTTC